The 27 T cell receptor beta chains given below trace back to one sample, sequenced in a study of cytomegalovirus exposure and HLA in healthy donors. PCR amplification relied on 60 Vbeta primers (plus 13 Jbeta primers). Some clones are missing from TCRdb's copy, which holds only in-frame ones; the method was immunoSEQ multiplex PCR. The sample lists about 97,000 clones, around a tenth occurring once. The source material was PBMCs. These receptors all stem from a man in his forties or fifties in good health and CMV-seropositive.

This clone was seen only a few times. The J gene is TRBJ1-3, the V gene TRBV6-5; D remains unclear. CDR1 is MNHEY, CDR2 SVGAGI, per germline. The CDR3 covers 13 residues. V was cut by 5 bases and J by 6 bases, with 11 bases left in between. Here the CDR3 DNA reads TGTGCCAGCAGTACCCTAGACGCAAACACCATATATTTT. Translating gives CASSTLDANTIYF.

The chain combines TRBV9 with TRBJ2-7; TRBD2 agrees at 7 bases. Trimming at V came to 1 base and at J to 2 bases, leaving 6 bases not matched to a gene. The CDR3 spans 15 residues. CDR1 and CDR2 from the germline V gene are SGDLS and YYNGEE. CDR3: CASSVHGGNTYEQYF. The CDR3 DNA reads as TGTGCCAGCAGCGTACACGGGGGGAATACCTACGAGCAGTACTTC.

This clone came up a few times. The rearrangement links TRBV7-3 to TRBJ2-2; TRBD2 matches 7 bases. The CDR3 consists of 12 residues. CDR1 is SGHTA and CDR2 is FQGTGA in the germline V gene. V lost 5 bases, J lost 8 bases, and 2 bases stayed unmatched. This CDR3 reads CASSELAGELFF. The DNA of the CDR3 is TGTGCCAGCAGCGAACTAGCGGGGGAGCTGTTTTTT. The full variable domain, rest sourced from reference TRBV7-3 and TRBJ2-2, is GAGVSQTPSNKVTEKGKYVELRCDPISGHTALYWYRQSLGQGPEFLIYFQGTGAADDSGLPNDRFFAVRPEGSVSTLKIQRTERGDSAVYLCASSELAGELFFGEGSRLTVL.

This clone has just a few counts. This rearrangement joins TRBV5-5 to TRBJ2-7; 8 bases fit TRBD1. Germline V lookup: CDR1 SGHKS, CDR2 YYEKEE (reference sequence). The CDR3 has 15 residues. Trimming at V came to 0 bases and at J to 2 bases, leaving 4 bases not matched to a gene. Written as DNA, the CDR3 is TGTGCCAGCAGCTTGGTTACAGGGGGGACCTACGAGCAGTACTTC. It encodes CASSLVTGGTYEQYF. The complete variable domain, with remaining parts taken from reference TRBV5-5 and TRBJ2-7, reads DAGVTQSPTHLIKTRGQQVTLRCSPISGHKSVSWYQQVLGQGPQFIFQYYEKEERGRGNFPDRFSARQFPNYSSELNVNALLLGDSALYLCASSLVTGGTYEQYFGPGTRLTVT.

The chain links TRBV2 to TRBJ1-4, with no clear D. The length of the CDR3 is 13 residues. V was cut by 8 bases and J by 0 bases, with 7 bases left in between. Germline loops: CDR1 SNHLY, CDR2 FYNNEI. The CDR3 reads CASSSSTNEKLFF. CDR3 in DNA: TGTGCCAGCTCGTCCTCAACTAATGAAAAACTGTTTTTT.

In nucleotides, the CDR3 is TGTGCCAGCAGTTTACTAGCGGGAGCCCTTGGGGAGCAGTTCTTC. Its protein is CASSLLAGALGEQFF. The genes are TRBV6-1 and TRBJ2-1; the match to TRBD2 covers 11 bases. Trimming at V came to 5 bases and at J to 10 bases, leaving 10 bases not matched to a gene. The CDR3 has 15 residues. From germline, CDR1 is MNHNS and CDR2 SASEGT.

The CDR3 nucleotides are TGCAGCGTTACCCACTACCCAGGGGAGCTGTTTTTT. Protein sequence: CSVTHYPGELFF. The chain joins TRBV29-1 to TRBJ2-2; no clear D. Trimming took 5 bases from V and 8 from J, leaving 12 bases between them. CDR3 length: 12 amino acids. The V gene's germline CDR1 is SQVTM and CDR2 ANQGSEA.

This clone was seen once. The CDR3 DNA reads as TGTGCCACCGGGGCCCCCGGGAGGAGGAATGAGCAGTTCTTC. Translating gives CATGAPGRRNEQFF. This chain joins TRBV15 and TRBJ2-1; 7 bases line up with TRBD2. Germline lookup yields CDR1 LNHNV and CDR2 YYDKDF (reference sequence). Trimming at V came to 8 bases and at J to 7 bases, leaving 11 bases not matched to a gene. This CDR3 has 14 residues.

This clone was seen only a few times. This chain's CDR3 is CASSYGGGTETQYF. Written as DNA, the CDR3 is TGTGCCAGCAGTTACGGGGGAGGGACAGAGACCCAGTACTTC. The chain carries TRBV6-6 and TRBJ2-5; 7 nucleotides match TRBD2. V shed 2 bases, J shed 4 bases, and the junction held 4 bases outside the gene matches. The germline gives CDR1 MNHNY, CDR2 SVGAGI (reference sequence). This CDR3 region has 14 residues.

This clone was counted only a few times. This chain joins TRBV30 and TRBJ1-4; 9 nucleotides align to TRBD1. The CDR3 is 16 amino acids. CDR1 is GTSNPN, CDR2 SVGIG, per germline (reference sequence). V dropped 0 bases and J dropped 0; count of bases not matched to a gene: 2. The DNA of the CDR3 is TGTGCCTGGAGTGTGGGACAGGGAGCAACTAATGAAAAACTGTTTTTT. Its translation: CAWSVGQGATNEKLFF.

There are a few counts of this clone. The V call is TRBV4-1, the J call TRBJ2-5, with 9 bases matching TRBD1. The CDR3 extends over 15 amino acids. Germline loops: CDR1 MGHRA, CDR2 YSYEKL. V lost 1 base to trimming and J lost 4 bases; unmatched junction nucleotides: 4. The CDR3 loop is CASSQGDRAIETQYF. DNA for the CDR3: TGCGCCAGCAGCCAAGGGGACAGGGCGATAGAGACCCAGTACTTC.

This clone was detected a few times. V and J are TRBV19 and TRBJ1-5; D gene unclear. V was shortened by 7 bases and J by 6 bases, with 19 bases between the two germline ends. The CDR3 has 15 residues. The germline CDR1 and CDR2 sequences are LNHDA and SQIVND (reference sequence). CDR3 sequence (DNA): TGTGCCAGTATACCCTCGGCGCTTACGGGTCAGCCCCAGCATTTT. Encoded protein: CASIPSALTGQPQHF.

This clone was counted only a few times. The CDR3 nucleotides are TGTGCCAGAAGCTTGGCTCGGGAGACCCAGTACTTC. As protein: CARSLARETQYF. V is TRBV5-3 and J is TRBJ2-5; D is undetermined. TRBV5-3 is reported as an ORF; its role is uncertain. Trimming cost V 0 bases and J 5 bases, with 5 bases left between them. The CDR3 is 12 residues long.

This clone was seen a few times. The chain employs TRBV19 and TRBJ1-5; D is possibly TRBD1 (6 bases). Germline CDR1 and CDR2: LNHDA and SQIVND (reference sequence). The CDR3 extends over 12 amino acids. The CDR3 sequence: CAEGHCNQPQHF. The CDR3 DNA is TGTGCTGAGGGACATTGCAATCAGCCCCAGCATTTT.

The chain has TRBV4-2 and TRBJ2-5; D might be TRBD1 (6 bases). Trimming cost V 0 bases and J 5 bases, with 13 bases left between them. This CDR3 has 15 amino acids. Germline CDR1 LGHNA, CDR2 YNFKEQ. The CDR3 nucleotides are TGTGCCAGCAGCCAAGATCCAGGGGACGGGGAGACCCAGTACTTC. Protein sequence: CASSQDPGDGETQYF.

This chain links TRBV7-2 with TRBJ1-2, with a tentative D call TRBD1 (5 bases). Germline V lookup: CDR1 SGHTA, CDR2 FQGNSA. With 5 bases removed from V and 4 bases from J, the gap between germline ends came to 11 bases. The CDR3 sequence is 13 residues long. The CDR3 region is CASSTREGYGYTF. The DNA of the CDR3 is TGTGCCAGCAGCACCAGGGAGGGCTATGGCTACACCTTC.

This clone was seen a few times. The chain employs TRBV28 and TRBJ1-2; 8 nucleotides line up with TRBD1. Trimming at V came to 4 bases and at J to 10 bases, leaving 11 bases not matched to a gene. CDR1 and CDR2 (germline): MDHEN, SYDVKM. CDR3 length: 14 residues. CDR3 nucleotide sequence: TGTGCCAGCAGTTCCCCGGGACAGGTGATGGACTACACCTTC. This translates into CASSSPGQVMDYTF.

In this sample, this clone turned up a few times. The rearrangement links TRBV5-1 to TRBJ1-2; D gene ambiguous. The CDR3 sequence is 15 residues long. Per germline, CDR1 SGHRS and CDR2 YFSETQ. The V gene lost 1 base and the J gene lost 0 bases, with 10 bases spanning the gap. The chain's CDR3 is CASSLRTEANYGYTF. CDR3 bases: TGCGCCAGCAGCTTGCGCACAGAAGCTAACTATGGCTACACCTTC. Combining the CDR3 with reference TRBV5-1 and TRBJ1-2 gives the whole variable domain KAGVTQTPRYLIKTRGQQVTLSCSPISGHRSVSWYQQTPGQGLQFLFEYFSETQRNKGNFPGRFSGRQFSNSRSEMNVSTLELGDSALYLCASSLRTEANYGYTFGSGTRLTVV.

J is TRBJ2-5 and V is TRBV5-8; D may be TRBD1 (5 bases). This CDR3 has 14 residues. CDR1 is SGHTS and CDR2 is YDEGEE in the germline V gene. Trimming stripped 4 bases from V and 7 bases from J, with 17 bases between. The CDR3 coding sequence is TGTGCCAGCAGCCAGGGCCCGAACAGAGCGACCCAGTACTTC. Its protein is CASSQGPNRATQYF.

The chain joins TRBV6-6 to TRBJ1-1, with 7 bases aligning to TRBD1. The CDR3 spans 15 residues. V trimming: 2 bases; J trimming: 0 bases; junction bases outside the gene matches: 3. In germline, CDR1 is MNHNY, CDR2 SVGAGI (reference sequence). CDR3 amino acids: CASSYQGQLNTEAFF. The CDR3 bases are TGTGCCAGCAGTTACCAGGGACAGTTGAACACTGAAGCTTTCTTT.

V gene TRBV14 combines with J gene TRBJ2-3, with D possibly being TRBD1 (5 bases). The CDR3 length is 16 residues. Per germline, CDR1 SGHDN and CDR2 FVKESK. V was trimmed by 0 bases and J by 5 bases, leaving 15 bases between them. The CDR3 is CASSQDTGYARDTQYF. The CDR3 region has the DNA TGTGCCAGCAGCCAAGATACAGGCTACGCGCGAGATACGCAGTATTTT.

The chain is built from TRBV28 and TRBJ1-5, with 10 positions matching TRBD1. The V gene's germline CDR1 is MDHEN and CDR2 SYDVKM. J gave up 6 bases and V 5 bases, and 13 bases lay outside the gene matches. The CDR3 spans 17 residues. The CDR3 sequence: CASSIRDRGLPSQPQHF. The CDR3 coding sequence is TGTGCCAGCAGTATCCGGGACAGGGGCCTCCCGAGTCAGCCCCAGCATTTT.

J is TRBJ1-2 and V is TRBV4-1, with 8 bases fitting TRBD1. The germline CDR1 and CDR2 sequences are MGHRA and YSYEKL. V lost 3 bases, J lost 6 bases, and 15 bases stayed unmatched. The CDR3 extends over 17 amino acids. For the CDR3, the DNA is TGCGCCAGCAGCCAGGAGACAGGGGTCCTAAACCAAGATGGCTACACCTTC. Its protein product is CASSQETGVLNQDGYTF.

This clone was observed a few times. The chain links TRBV7-2 to TRBJ2-7; 8 bases are a match to TRBD2. Germline CDR1 and CDR2: SGHTA and FQGNSA. The trim removed 5 bases at V and 0 bases at J, leaving 6 bases unmatched. The CDR3 totals 15 residues. The DNA of the CDR3 is TGTGCCAGCAGCGCCCCGGGACTAGTCTCCTACGAGCAGTACTTC. Translated: CASSAPGLVSYEQYF.

This clone was observed a handful of times. CDR3 in DNA: TGTGCCAGTGGAGGGTTCACAGATACGCAGTATTTT. Translating gives CASGGFTDTQYF. The J gene is TRBJ2-3, the V gene TRBV7-2; maybe TRBD2 (6 bases). Germline CDR1 is SGHTA and CDR2 is FQGNSA. This CDR3 is built from 12 residues. V was trimmed by 9 bases and J by 2 bases, leaving 9 bases between them.

The V and J genes are TRBV6-5 and TRBJ2-3; tentatively, D is TRBD2 (6 bases). This CDR3 is 15 amino acids long. CDR1 is MNHEY, CDR2 SVGAGI, per germline. The V gene lost 0 bases and the J gene lost 2 bases, with 9 bases spanning the gap. The CDR3 is CASSYSGGLTDTQYF. CDR3 nucleotide sequence: TGTGCCAGCAGTTACTCAGGAGGGCTCACAGATACGCAGTATTTT.

This chain links TRBV4-3 with TRBJ2-1; 8 bases agree with TRBD2. Per the germline V gene, CDR1 is LGHNA and CDR2 is YSLEER. With 4 bases clipped from V and 6 bases from J, the junction kept 8 bases outside the gene matches. The CDR3 consists of 15 residues. The DNA for the CDR3 is TGCGCCAGCAGCCCGACCCTTGGGACTAGCAATGAGCAGTTCTTC. This translates into CASSPTLGTSNEQFF.